A selection of T cell receptor beta chains follows, all from one sample in a study of neurological immune-mediated disorders. MiXCR, run by TCRdb on the 5' RACE reads, gives a single entry per CDR3 protein. Counted here are about 59,000 distinct CDR3 sequences, around 3.8% occurring once; the ten biggest clones make up about 2%. Sequenced material: PBMCs. The receptors here all came from a woman aged 45 to 65 with multiple sclerosis. Each CDR3 is given with its conserved first and last residue.

cdr3_length v_call cdr3_aa
16 TRBV7-3 CASSLGTEGVTDTQYF
13 TRBV9 CASSVLQGARQYF
15 TRBV4-2 CASSQDWRGSSTQYF
14 TRBV29-1 CSSSGTGVQNEQFF
12 TRBV7-9 CASSGRGAEQYF
13 TRBV11-3 CASSFPRDRGAFF
13 TRBV7-8 CASSPREGAEAFF
16 TRBV6-2/TRBV6-3 CTSSYSGTSSAYEQYF
14 TRBV12-3/TRBV12-4 CASSQRDGTYEQYF
15 TRBV5-1 CASSLGGTGQYEQYF
13 TRBV12-3/TRBV12-4 CASSLGRTGRAFF
15 TRBV7-9 CASSPGLAANNEQFF
15 TRBV6-2/TRBV6-3 CASRRTGPPSGGYTF
14 TRBV20-1 CSARAGGPSNEQYF
13 TRBV12-3/TRBV12-4 CASSGTGNSPLHF
17 TRBV20-1 CSATSFTSGRAGETQYF
11 TRBV2 CASSVYSEQYF
16 TRBV24-1 CATSSRRERNKETQYF
15 TRBV7-2 CASSLGTGWRTEAFF
15 TRBV6-1 CASRESLLGSTEAFF
15 TRBV6-2/TRBV6-3 CASSYIQDRPYGYTF
14 TRBV6-5 CASSFRTWTGELFF
13 TRBV19 CASSSGIGGVLTF
13 TRBV29-1 CSVEYRVGQPQHF
13 TRBV7-8 CASSLQNNQPQHF
16 TRBV7-2 CASSLGPGLNTGELFF
14 TRBV7-2 CASSFRAKSETQYF
15 TRBV11-3 CASSLEGGQGTEAFF
14 TRBV3-1 CASSQGQGRSEAFF
15 TRBV3-1 CASSQEDSRGAEQFF
22 TRBV27 CASRTSITPNIMSHRMNTEAFF
16 TRBV2 CASTGGLGLPLGTQYF
15 TRBV10-3 CATVSSTGTQETQYF
12 TRBV20-1 CSANPVGNEQFF
15 TRBV10-3 CAISDPETNYNEQFF
13 TRBV9 CASGERATDTQYF
13 TRBV20-1 CSARGDRGGTIYF
14 TRBV20-1 CSAYPPQGNYGYTF
14 TRBV7-3 CASSLGLATDTQYF
14 TRBV7-2 CASTLRGSSETQYF
14 TRBV29-1 CSVVRTEFSYEQYF
13 TRBV4-2 CASSQDLYNEQFF
13 TRBV5-1 CASSFESLYGYTF
13 TRBV7-2 CASSLLGKYEAFF
17 TRBV7-8 CASSSRIAGGLGDTQYF
13 TRBV12-3/TRBV12-4 CASSEQGEGGYTF
14 TRBV24-1 CATSDRTGGSEQYF
16 TRBV7-2 CASSLAGAGGQDTQYF
12 TRBV5-6 CASSFRYYEQYF
13 TRBV7-2 CASSRQDRGEQYF
15 TRBV5-1 CASSLAGGYTDTQYF